This TCR beta chain was retrieved from a study of T cells after yellow fever vaccination. Overall study: SMART-Seq v4 Ultra Low Input prepared the low-cell-number fractions.

UMIs were added to TCR cDNA along with a universal primer site when it was made by 5'RACE template switching. MiXCR was run by TCRdb on the 5' RACE reads, yielding one entry per CDR3 protein. The sample has 300,000 to 350,000 distinct CDR3 sequences, approximately 3.9% seen once. CDR1 and CDR2 (germline): LGHNA, YSLEER. CDR3 length: 16 residues. Trimming cost V 4 bases and J 8 bases, with 23 bases left between them. Specimen: PBMCs, collected 5 days after the yellow fever booster vaccination. The TCR comes from a man between 18 and 29 years old who received the YFV17D yellow fever vaccine. The V gene is TRBV4-3, the J gene TRBJ1-2; D is perhaps TRBD1 (5 bases). The CDR3 loop is CASSRGDGLGVRGYTF. The DNA for the CDR3 is TGCGCCAGCAGCCGGGGGGACGGCCTGGGGGTGCGAGGCTACACCTTC.